This TCR beta chain was recovered during a study of shared clonotypes between healthy human individuals. Study conclusions and caveats: Generation probabilities of non-shared clonotypes were lower (relative to those shared by all four donors). Few donors limited the genetic and exposure-history diversity represented. Shared across a few donors were 5% to 6% of the naive CD4 clonotypes.

A word on this clone: Its antigen is as yet unknown.

Using immunoSEQ multiplex PCR, the repertoire was profiled, and TCRdb retains in-frame clones only, with some absent. The sample lists some 1,900,000 clones, approximately 94% occurring once. Naive CD8 populations comprised CD45RO-negative cells positively selected for CCR7, excluding terminally differentiated effector memory CD45RA+ cells. Input material: naive CD8+ T cells sorted from blood. The origin of this receptor is a man in his late teens or twenties in good health.

CDR3 protein: CASSEVWGTGQPQHF. DNA of the CDR3: TGTGCCAGCAGTGAAGTTTGGGGAACGGGCCAGCCCCAGCATTTT. The V and J genes are TRBV6-1 and TRBJ1-5; D call uncertain. The CDR3 extends over 15 amino acids. Germline CDR1 is MNHNS and CDR2 is SASEGT. Trimming took off 1 base at V and 7 bases at J, with 14 bases between the two ends.